What follows are 14 T cell receptor beta chains derived from one specimen sequenced in a study of metastatic and nonmetastatic thyroid tumors. Using MiXCR, TCRdb reanalyzed the PCR reads. The sample contains around 15,000 clones, roughly a quarter of which appear only once. The entire patient cohort was treatment-naive prior to thyroid surgery. The sequencing input was tumor tissue. The receptors originated from a male donor with papillary thyroid cancer or a benign thyroid nodule (not recorded which). Some clones in this sample may be carry-over from other donors' samples.

The table lists this clone with a few counts. The J gene is TRBJ2-3, the V gene TRBV12-3 or TRBV12-4; D is unclear. This CDR3 comprises 15 residues. V was shortened by 6 bases and J by 4 bases, with 17 bases between the two germline ends. CDR3 sequence reads: CASRQALPAADTQYF. CDR3 nucleotide sequence: TGTGCCAGCAGACAAGCGTTACCGGCCGCAGATACGCAGTATTTT.

Notes on this clone: Just one base apart from a much larger clone, this may be a read error. The sample has other DNA sequences that encode this CDR3 too. The chain is built from TRBV24-1 and TRBJ2-3; TRBD2 matches at 7 bases. Germline CDR1 is KGHDR and CDR2 is SFDVKD. This CDR3 region has 14 residues. V gave up 3 bases and J gave up 8 bases; unmatched junction bases: 7. The CDR3 nucleotides are TGTGCCACCAGTGATACGGGGAGGGGAGGTACGCAGTATTTT. Translated, it gives CATSDTGRGGTQYF.

Within the sample, this clone is medium-sized. The CDR3 reads CASSSQGTGANVLTF. The CDR3 DNA sequence: TGTGCCAGCAGCTCCCAGGGGACTGGGGCCAACGTCCTGACTTTC. The chain couples TRBV7-6 to TRBJ2-6; a possible D gene is TRBD1 (6 bases). Germline V gene data show CDR1 as SGHVS and CDR2 as FNYEAQ. This CDR3 contains 15 residues. The ends were cut back, 4 bases at V and 2 bases at J, with 9 bases in the middle.

The chain recombines TRBV11-2 with TRBJ2-1; possibly TRBD2 for D (5 bases). There are 18 residues in the CDR3. Germline V CDR1 and CDR2: SGHAT, FQNNGV. The V and J ends lost 5 bases and 5 bases respectively, with 25 bases between them. The chain's CDR3 is CASSRSQGWKRRNNEQFF. The CDR3 DNA follows: TGTGCCAGCAGCCGGAGTCAAGGGTGGAAGCGGAGAAACAATGAGCAGTTCTTC.

The chain uses TRBV3-1 and TRBJ1-2; D unclear. V lost 5 bases and J 3 bases, leaving 7 bases between the germline ends. CDR1 and CDR2 from the germline V gene are LGHDT and YNNKEL (reference sequence). The CDR3 is 12 amino acids. The CDR3 is CASSIKDYGYTF. The CDR3 DNA follows: TGTGCCAGCAGCATTAAGGACTATGGCTACACCTTC.

The chain links TRBV9 to TRBJ1-2, with D possibly being TRBD1 (5 bases). The CDR3 contains 15 residues. Trimming left V 2 bases short and J 2 bases short, with 13 bases between. Per germline, CDR1 SGDLS and CDR2 YYNGEE. The CDR3 region is CASSVHGDVNYGYTF. CDR3 in DNA: TGTGCCAGCAGCGTCCACGGGGACGTCAACTATGGCTACACCTTC.

V is TRBV20-1 and J is TRBJ2-7, with 9 bases matching TRBD1. The CDR3 covers 13 residues. With 6 bases clipped from V and 3 bases from J, the junction kept 6 bases outside the gene matches. Germline V gene sequence: CDR1 DFQATT, CDR2 SNEGSKA (reference sequence). CDR3 DNA: TGCAGTGCCGCCTCGACAGGGGGCTACGAGCAGTACTTC. It is translated as CSAASTGGYEQYF.

This clone was recorded many times. V is TRBV19 and J is TRBJ1-4; TRBD1 matches at 7 bases. The CDR3 is 13 residues long. Trimming cost V 5 bases and J 5 bases; bases outside gene matches: 2. Germline assignment: CDR1 LNHDA and CDR2 SQIVND (reference sequence). CDR3 region: CASSRDSNEKLFF. The CDR3 nucleotides are TGTGCCAGTAGTCGGGACAGCAATGAAAAACTGTTTTTT. The full variable domain, rest sourced from reference TRBV19 and TRBJ1-4, is DGGITQSPKYLFRKEGQNVTLSCEQNLNHDAMYWYRQDPGQGLRLIYYSQIVNDFQKGDIAEGYSVSREKKESFPLTVTSAQKNPTAFYLCASSRDSNEKLFFGSGTQLSVL.

This clone qualifies as medium-sized (0.01 to 0.1%). The chain couples TRBV27 to TRBJ2-1; weak D call: TRBD2 (6 bases). V gave up 5 bases and J gave up 0 bases, with 17 bases separating them. Germline CDR1 MNHEY, CDR2 SMNVEV (reference sequence). This CDR3 has 17 residues. As DNA, the CDR3 is TGTGCCAGCAGTATCTATTCTAGCGAAAGCTCCTACAATGAGCAGTTCTTC. Protein: CASSIYSSESSYNEQFF.

CDR3 residues: CASSPRDRLVKLFF. The CDR3 nucleotides read TGTGCCAGCAGCCCTCGGGACAGGCTAGTAAAACTGTTTTTT. The chain couples TRBV7-9 to TRBJ1-4; 8 bases fit TRBD1. This CDR3 region has 14 residues. The trim removed 5 bases at V and 10 bases at J, leaving 9 bases unmatched. The germline V gene has CDR1 SEHNR and CDR2 FQNEAQ (reference sequence). Variable domain in full (rest from reference TRBV7-9 and TRBJ1-4): DTGVSQNPRHKITKRGQNVTFRCDPISEHNRLYWYRQTLGQGPEFLTYFQNEAQLEKSRLLSDRFSAERPKGSFSTLEIQRTEQGDSAMYLCASSPRDRLVKLFFGSGTQLSVL.

This clone was detected only a few times. The rearrangement uses TRBV5-1 and TRBJ2-7, with TRBD1 identical over 7 bases. V shed 4 bases and J 2 bases; nucleotides not matched to a gene: 3. The CDR3 is 13 residues long. Germline V lookup: CDR1 SGHRS, CDR2 YFSETQ. The CDR3, as DNA: TGCGCCAGCAGCGCCGGGACAGCCTACGAGCAGTACTTC. It is translated as CASSAGTAYEQYF.

The J gene is TRBJ2-3, the V gene TRBV30, with 8 bases identical to TRBD2. Germline loops: CDR1 GTSNPN, CDR2 SVGIG (reference sequence). The CDR3 is made up of 13 amino acids. V trimming: 4 bases; J trimming: 7 bases; junction bases outside the gene matches: 7. The CDR3 nucleotides read TGTGCCTGGACTACTAGCGGACTATATACGCAGTATTTT. Protein: CAWTTSGLYTQYF.

This clone was seen repeatedly, ten times or more. The identical CDR3 is also encoded by other nucleotide sequences in the sample. V gene TRBV2 combines with J gene TRBJ2-5; 10 bases agree with TRBD1. This CDR3 has 15 amino acids. Germline V gene lookup returns CDR1 SNHLY and CDR2 FYNNEI. After removal of 6 bases from V and 5 bases from J, the junction contained 9 bases not matched to a gene. For the CDR3, the DNA is TGTGCCAGCAGACCCCGACAGGGGGCGCGTGAGACCCAGTACTTC. This sequence encodes CASRPRQGARETQYF.

This clone is deemed medium-sized. The rearrangement joins TRBV28 to TRBJ1-2, with D possibly matching TRBD1 (6 bases). With 6 bases removed from V and 8 bases from J, the gap between germline ends came to 19 bases. Germline assignment: CDR1 MDHEN and CDR2 SYDVKM. The CDR3 contains 14 residues. In DNA form, the CDR3 reads TGTGCCAGCAGCCCGAGGGGGGGCTTCGGCGGCTACACCTTC. This gives the protein CASSPRGGFGGYTF.